One sample yielded the 3 T cell receptor beta chains listed below, sequenced in a study of response to subunit inactivated influenza vaccine. One entry per CDR3 protein results from TCRdb running MiXCR on the RT-PCR reads. The table shows some 640,000 distinct CDR3 sequences, with approximately 15% occurring only once. Sample: PBMCs from blood, taken 14 days before vaccination. These receptors were obtained from a man in his forties or fifties who received an inactivated influenza vaccine.

This clonotype was detected only a few times. The V call is TRBV27, the J call TRBJ2-2; TRBD2 is a possible D gene (6 bases). CDR1 is MNHEY and CDR2 is SMNVEV in the germline V gene (reference sequence). CDR3 size: 15 residues. V was clipped by 5 bases and J by 5 bases, with 15 bases between them. The CDR3 DNA sequence: TGTGCCAGCAGTATCACTGGGACTTATACCGGGGAGCTGTTTTTT. This translates into CASSITGTYTGELFF.

This clonotype has only a few counts. V is TRBV7-9 and J is TRBJ1-1; unclear D gene. V was shortened by 3 bases and J by 0 bases, with 11 bases between the two germline ends. The CDR3 consists of 15 residues. CDR1 is SEHNR, CDR2 FQNEAQ, per germline (reference sequence). CDR3 residues: CASSFPQGLNTEAFF. The CDR3 coding sequence is TGTGCCAGCAGCTTTCCGCAAGGCCTGAACACTGAAGCTTTCTTT.

The V and J genes are TRBV6-5 and TRBJ1-1, with 7 bases aligning to TRBD1. With 4 bases clipped from V and 4 bases from J, the junction kept 12 bases outside the gene matches. Per germline, CDR1 MNHEY and CDR2 SVGAGI. The CDR3 consists of 16 residues. CDR3 DNA: TGTGCCAGCAGTTCGCTCGCCGTTTCAGGGGGCACTGAAGCTTTCTTT. It yields the protein CASSSLAVSGGTEAFF.